Sequencing of this T cell receptor (beta chain) was carried out in a study of early T cells in non-severe SARS-CoV-2 infection. Trimming left V 0 bases short and J 2 bases short, with 6 bases between. Germline CDR1 reads SGDLS; CDR2 reads YYNGEE. This CDR3 has 15 amino acids. In TCRdb, the 5' RACE reads were re-called with MiXCR into one record per CDR3 protein. Of about 83,000 distinct CDR3 sequences listed, around 13% are singletons. This clonotype came up many times. The TCR originated in an adult who was a healthcare worker with PCR-confirmed SARS-CoV-2 infection or an uninfected control (not recorded which). V usage is TRBV9 and J usage is TRBJ2-6; either TRBD1 or TRBD2 may fit D (5 bases each). The sample comprised whole blood. DNA of the CDR3: TGTGCCAGCAGCGTAGGAGGGGCTGGGGCCAACGTCCTGACTTTC. Residues: CASSVGGAGANVLTF.